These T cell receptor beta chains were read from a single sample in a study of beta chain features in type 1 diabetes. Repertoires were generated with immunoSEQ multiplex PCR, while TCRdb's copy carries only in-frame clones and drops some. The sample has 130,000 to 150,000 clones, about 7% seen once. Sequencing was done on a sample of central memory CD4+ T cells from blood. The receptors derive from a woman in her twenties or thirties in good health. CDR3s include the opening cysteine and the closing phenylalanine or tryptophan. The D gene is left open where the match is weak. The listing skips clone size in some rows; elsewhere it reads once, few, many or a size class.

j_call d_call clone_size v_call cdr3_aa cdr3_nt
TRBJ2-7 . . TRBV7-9 CASSLTLPGSYEQYF TGTGCCAGCAGCCTTACACTCCCGGGCTCCTACGAGCAGTACTTC
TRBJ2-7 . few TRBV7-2 CASSLAPGMYTAYEQYF TGTGCCAGCAGCTTAGCTCCTGGAATGTACACAGCCTACGAGCAGTACTTC
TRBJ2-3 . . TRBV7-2 CASSPWESDTQYF TGTGCCAGCAGCCCCTGGGAGAGCGATACGCAGTATTTT
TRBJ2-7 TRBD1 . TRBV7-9 CASSAKDRGSYEQYF TGTGCCAGCAGCGCCAAGGACAGGGGATCCTACGAGCAGTACTTC
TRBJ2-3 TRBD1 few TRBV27 CASSPWTGDSADTQYF TGTGCCAGCAGTCCGTGGACAGGGGATTCGGCAGATACGCAGTATTTT
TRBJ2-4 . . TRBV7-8 CASSLSASGAVNIQYF TGTGCCAGCAGCTTATCTGCTTCGGGAGCTGTCAACATTCAGTACTTC
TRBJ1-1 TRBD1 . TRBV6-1 CASSSGDSVYTEAFF TGTGCCAGCAGCTCTGGGGACAGTGTGTACACTGAAGCTTTCTTT
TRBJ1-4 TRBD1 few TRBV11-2 CASSSRGGSEKLFF TGTGCCAGCAGCTCCAGAGGGGGCTCTGAAAAACTGTTTTTT
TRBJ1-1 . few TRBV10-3 CAISEVGRDTEAFF TGTGCCATCAGTGAGGTTGGCAGGGACACTGAAGCTTTCTTT
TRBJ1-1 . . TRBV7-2 CASSLSRSLNTEAFF TGTGCCAGCAGCTTATCTCGGTCTCTGAACACTGAAGCTTTCTTT
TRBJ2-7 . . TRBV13 CASSRPGATYEQYF TGTGCCAGCAGCCGACCGGGAGCAACCTACGAGCAGTACTTC
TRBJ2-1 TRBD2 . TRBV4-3 CASSQEGTSGRYNEQFF TGCGCCAGCAGCCAAGAGGGGACTAGCGGGCGTTACAATGAGCAGTTCTTC
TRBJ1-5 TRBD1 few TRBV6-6 CASNHGTGPYQPQHF TGTGCCAGCAACCACGGGACAGGGCCGTATCAGCCCCAGCATTTT
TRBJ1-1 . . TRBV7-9 CASSSGGALDTEAFF TGTGCCAGCAGCTCGGGGGGGGCGTTGGACACTGAAGCTTTCTTT
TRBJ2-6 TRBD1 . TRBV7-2 CASIRSPQGAPSGANVLTF TGTGCCAGCATCAGATCCCCACAGGGGGCCCCCTCTGGGGCCAACGTCCTGACTTTC
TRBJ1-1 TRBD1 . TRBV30 CAWRGQGYTEAFF TGTGCCTGGAGAGGACAGGGCTACACTGAAGCTTTCTTT
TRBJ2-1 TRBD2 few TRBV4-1 CASSQDEGLAGVNEQFF TGCGCCAGCAGCCAAGACGAAGGACTAGCGGGTGTAAATGAGCAGTTCTTC
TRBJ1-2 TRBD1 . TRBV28 CASIWTGGNYGYTF TGTGCCAGCATTTGGACAGGGGGTAACTATGGCTACACCTTC
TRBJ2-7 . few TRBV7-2 CASSLDATGRGGYEQYF TGTGCCAGCAGCTTAGATGCAACGGGTAGGGGTGGGTACGAGCAGTACTTC
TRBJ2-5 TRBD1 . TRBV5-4 CASSLETGGTKTQYF TGTGCCAGCAGCTTGGAGACAGGGGGCACGAAGACCCAGTACTTC
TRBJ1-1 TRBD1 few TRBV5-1 CASSTDREGEAFF TGCGCCAGCAGCACGGACAGGGAGGGTGAAGCTTTCTTT
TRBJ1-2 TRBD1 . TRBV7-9 CASSPGQGRHGYTF TGTGCCAGCAGCCCCGGACAGGGAAGGCACGGCTACACCTTC
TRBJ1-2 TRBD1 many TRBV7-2 CASSPGQGYGYTF TGTGCCAGCAGCCCGGGACAGGGCTATGGCTACACCTTC
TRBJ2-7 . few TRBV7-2 CASSPSRGSYEQYF TGTGCCAGCAGCCCATCCAGGGGATCCTACGAGCAGTACTTC
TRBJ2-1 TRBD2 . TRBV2 CASSGAGGAYNEQFF TGTGCCAGCAGTGGAGCGGGAGGGGCCTACAATGAGCAGTTCTTC
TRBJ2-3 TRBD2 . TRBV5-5 CASSPGLALTDTQYF TGTGCCAGCAGCCCGGGACTAGCTCTCACAGATACGCAGTATTTT
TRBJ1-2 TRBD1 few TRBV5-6 CASSLMSGQGYGYTF TGTGCCAGCAGCTTGATGAGTGGACAGGGATATGGCTACACCTTC
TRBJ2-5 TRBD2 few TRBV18 CASSPLPGTSGIETQYF TGTGCCAGCTCACCACTGCCTGGGACTAGCGGGATAGAGACCCAGTACTTC
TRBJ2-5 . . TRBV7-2 CASSLAIDGDQYF TGTGCCAGCAGCTTAGCAATCGACGGGGACCAGTACTTC
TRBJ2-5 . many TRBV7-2 CASSLSSGTQYF TGTGCCAGCAGCCTATCAAGTGGGACCCAGTACTTC
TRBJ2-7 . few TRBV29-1 CSVETGGVRYEQYF TGCAGCGTTGAGACCGGAGGTGTACGATACGAGCAGTACTTC
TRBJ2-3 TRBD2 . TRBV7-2 CASSPPSLAGAESQYF TGTGCCAGCAGCCCTCCGTCTTTAGCGGGAGCTGAATCGCAGTATTTT
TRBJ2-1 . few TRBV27 CASTQGRSYNEQFF TGTGCCAGCACCCAGGGGAGATCCTACAATGAGCAGTTCTTC
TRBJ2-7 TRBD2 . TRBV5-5 CASSFGSRERTSGRREQYF TGTGCCAGCAGCTTTGGATCCAGAGAGAGGACTAGCGGGAGACGGGAGCAGTACTTC
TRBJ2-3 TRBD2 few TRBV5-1 CASSQGWTSEDPTDTQYF TGCGCCAGCAGTCAAGGATGGACTAGCGAAGATCCCACAGATACGCAGTATTTT
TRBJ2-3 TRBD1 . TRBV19 CASSNRQGSTDTQYF TGTGCCAGTAGTAACAGACAGGGAAGCACAGATACGCAGTATTTT
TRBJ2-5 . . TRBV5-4 CASSSSGTGETQYF TGTGCCAGCAGCTCCTCGGGTACTGGAGAGACCCAGTACTTC
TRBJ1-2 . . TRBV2 CASMVRGNYGYTF TGTGCCAGCATGGTTCGGGGGAACTATGGCTACACCTTC
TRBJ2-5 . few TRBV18 CASSPGLNQETQYF TGTGCCAGCTCACCAGGGCTGAATCAAGAGACCCAGTACTTC
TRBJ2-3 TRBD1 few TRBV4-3 CASSQELGRGRTDTQYF TGCGCCAGCAGCCAAGAATTGGGCAGGGGGCGCACAGATACGCAGTATTTT
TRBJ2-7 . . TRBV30 CAWSVGLLPAYEQYF TGTGCCTGGAGTGTGGGGCTTCTGCCAGCCTACGAGCAGTACTTC
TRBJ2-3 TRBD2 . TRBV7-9 CASSATSYTQYF TGTGCCAGCAGCGCGACTAGCTACACGCAGTATTTT
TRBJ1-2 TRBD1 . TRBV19 CASLDREEGYTF TGTGCCAGCCTTGACAGGGAGGAAGGCTACACCTTC
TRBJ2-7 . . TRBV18 CASSPGLASQSEYF TGTGCCAGCTCACCAGGCCTGGCTAGTCAGTCGGAGTACTTC
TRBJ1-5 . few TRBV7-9 CASSTYNQPQHF TGTGCCAGCAGCACATACAATCAGCCCCAGCATTTT
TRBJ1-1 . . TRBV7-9 CASARKNTEAFF TGTGCCAGCGCCAGGAAGAACACTGAAGCTTTCTTT
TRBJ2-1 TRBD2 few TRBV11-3 CASSFSGRVSEQFF TGTGCCAGCAGCTTTAGCGGGAGGGTCAGTGAGCAGTTCTTC